The 5 T cell receptor beta chains given below trace back to one sample, sequenced in a study of blood T cell repertoires in COVID-19 (TCRdb year 2020). The library was built by means of the immunoSEQ multiplex PCR assay. Imported from immuneACCESS, the table was reduced by TCRdb to in-frame sequences with V and J called. These copies leave out some clones; in studies compared against another copy, an unresolved V gene accounts for under half, and the cause of the remainder is not known. The sample table contains some 150,000 clones; only one count was recorded for around 87% of them. The ten largest clones take up around 8.6% of the sample. The sequencing input was peripheral blood. Receptors originate from a woman in her forties or fifties with active or convalescent COVID-19.

The chain combines TRBV11-2 with TRBJ2-3; D is perhaps TRBD2 (6 bases). This CDR3 has 14 residues. Trimming took 1 base from V and 2 from J, leaving 7 bases between them. From germline, CDR1 is SGHAT and CDR2 FQNNGV. CDR3 region: CASSLGRDTDTQYF. CDR3 in DNA: TGTGCCAGCAGCTTAGGGCGGGACACAGATACGCAGTATTTT. Drawing the rest from reference TRBV11-2 and TRBJ2-3, the complete variable domain is EAGVAQSPRYKIIEKRQSVAFWCNPISGHATLYWYQQILGQGPKLLIQFQNNGVVDDSQLPKDRFSAERLKGVDSTLKIQPAKLEDSAVYLCASSLGRDTDTQYFGPGTRLTVL.

V is TRBV9 and J is TRBJ2-3; 7 bases are shared with TRBD2. The V gene end was trimmed by 0 bases and the J gene end by 4 bases; junction bases not matched to a gene: 2. The CDR3 runs 14 residues. Germline V gives CDR1 SGDLS, CDR2 YYNGEE. The CDR3 loop reads CASSVAGGSDTQYF. In nucleotides, the CDR3 is TGTGCCAGCAGCGTAGCGGGGGGATCAGATACGCAGTATTTT.

V usage is TRBV27 and J usage is TRBJ1-2, with D hard to call. The CDR3 sequence is 14 residues long. Trimming stripped 4 bases from V and 6 bases from J, with 15 bases between. Germline CDR1 and CDR2: MNHEY and SMNVEV (reference sequence). The DNA of the CDR3 is TGTGCCAGCAGTTCACATGTATTCGTCCATGGCTACACCTTC. It specifies CASSSHVFVHGYTF.

This sequence joins TRBV5-5 and TRBJ2-3; tentatively, D is TRBD1 (6 bases). The germline V and J ends were trimmed by 0 bases and 1 base, with 9 bases remaining between them. The V gene's germline CDR1 is SGHKS and CDR2 YYEKEE (reference sequence). This CDR3 contains 15 residues. The CDR3 DNA is TGTGCCAGCAGCTTGGAGGGGGATGGCACAGATACGCAGTATTTT. Translated: CASSLEGDGTDTQYF.

V is TRBV14 and J is TRBJ1-1; unclear D gene. Germline lookup yields CDR1 SGHDN and CDR2 FVKESK. The V end lost 0 bases, the J end lost 6 bases, and 11 bases lay between the germline ends. This CDR3 is 14 amino acids long. Here the CDR3 DNA reads TGTGCCAGCAGCCAAGAAATCGGGTTCGCTGAAGCTTTCTTT. It translates to CASSQEIGFAEAFF.